This T cell receptor (beta chain) was recorded in a study of shared clonotypes between healthy human individuals. Sequencing used immunoSEQ multiplex PCR; TCRdb keeps in-frame clones, though not all of them. The table shows approximately 510,000 clones, with 79% occurring only once. The J segment lost 4 bases and the V segment lost 4 bases, leaving 10 bases of the junction unmatched. CDR1 and CDR2 from the germline V gene are SGHDT and YYEEEE. The CDR3 has 15 amino acids. This clone came up once. Sequences were obtained from PBMCs. The sequence came from a woman aged 40 to 50 in good health. Some clones in this sample may be carry-over from other donors' samples. The gene calls are TRBV5-6 and TRBJ2-5; 7 bases align to TRBD2. This CDR3 reads CASSLKSTGGETQYF. CDR3 nucleotide sequence: TGTGCCAGCAGCCTCAAAAGTACGGGGGGAGAGACCCAGTACTTC. The variable domain in full, with the rest retrieved from reference TRBV5-6 and TRBJ2-5, is DAGVTQSPTHLIKTRGQQVTLRCSPKSGHDTVSWYQQALGQGPQFIFQYYEEEERQRGNFPDRFSGHQFPNYSSELNVNALLLGDSALYLCASSLKSTGGETQYFGPGTRLLVL.